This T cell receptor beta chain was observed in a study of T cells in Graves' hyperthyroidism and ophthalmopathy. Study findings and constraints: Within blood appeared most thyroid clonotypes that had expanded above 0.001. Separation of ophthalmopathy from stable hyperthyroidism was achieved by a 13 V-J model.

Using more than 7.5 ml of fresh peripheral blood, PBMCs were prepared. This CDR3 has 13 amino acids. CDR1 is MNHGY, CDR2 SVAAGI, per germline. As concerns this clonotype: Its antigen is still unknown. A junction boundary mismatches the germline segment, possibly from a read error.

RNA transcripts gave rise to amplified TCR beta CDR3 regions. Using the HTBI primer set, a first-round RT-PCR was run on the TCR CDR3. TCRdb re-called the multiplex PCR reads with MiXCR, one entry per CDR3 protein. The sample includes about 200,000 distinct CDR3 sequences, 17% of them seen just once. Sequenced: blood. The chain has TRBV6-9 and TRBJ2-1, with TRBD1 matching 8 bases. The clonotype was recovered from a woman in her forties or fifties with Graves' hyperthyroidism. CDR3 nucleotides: TGTGCCAGCAGTTACCCGGGGGACAGGCGCTTGGGGTTC. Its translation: CASSYPGDRRLGF.